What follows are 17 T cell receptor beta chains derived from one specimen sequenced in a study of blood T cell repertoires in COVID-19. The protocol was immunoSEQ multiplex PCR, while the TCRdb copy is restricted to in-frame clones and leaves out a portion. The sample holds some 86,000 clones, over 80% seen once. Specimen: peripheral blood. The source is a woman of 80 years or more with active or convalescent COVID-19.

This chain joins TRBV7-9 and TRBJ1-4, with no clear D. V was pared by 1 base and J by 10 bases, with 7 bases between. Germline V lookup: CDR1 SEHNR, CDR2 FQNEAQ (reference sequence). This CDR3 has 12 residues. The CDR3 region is CASSLVFGKLFF. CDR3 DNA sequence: TGTGCCAGCAGCTTAGTGTTCGGAAAACTGTTTTTT.

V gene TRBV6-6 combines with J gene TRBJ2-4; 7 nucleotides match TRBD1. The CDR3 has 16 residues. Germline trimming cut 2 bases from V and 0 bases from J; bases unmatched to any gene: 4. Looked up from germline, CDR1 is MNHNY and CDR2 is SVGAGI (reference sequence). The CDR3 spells CASSYRTGTAKNIQYF. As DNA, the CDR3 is TGTGCCAGCAGTTACCGGACAGGTACAGCCAAAAACATTCAGTACTTC.

The DNA of the CDR3 is TGTGCCAGCAGCAAAAAAGCAACCGGGACAGTAAACAATGAGCAGTTCTTC. This sequence encodes CASSKKATGTVNNEQFF. The chain is built from TRBV21-1 and TRBJ2-1; TRBD1 is the table's D call, not checked against the DNA. TRBV21-1 is reported as a pseudogene. The CDR3 spans 17 residues.

CDR3 DNA sequence: TGTGCCAGCAGCGTAGGGTCTAGCGGTGGGGCCAACGTCCTGACTTTC. The encoded protein is CASSVGSSGGANVLTF. J is TRBJ2-6 and V is TRBV9, with 7 bases that match TRBD2. The CDR3 length is 16 residues. V dropped 0 bases and J dropped 3; count of bases not matched to a gene: 3. Looked up from germline, CDR1 is SGDLS and CDR2 is YYNGEE.

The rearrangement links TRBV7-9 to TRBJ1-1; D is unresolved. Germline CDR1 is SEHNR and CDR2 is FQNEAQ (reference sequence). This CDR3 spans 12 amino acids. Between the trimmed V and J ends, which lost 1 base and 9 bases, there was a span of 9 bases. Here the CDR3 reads CASSLESGKAFF. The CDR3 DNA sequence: TGTGCCAGCAGCTTAGAAAGCGGGAAAGCTTTCTTT.

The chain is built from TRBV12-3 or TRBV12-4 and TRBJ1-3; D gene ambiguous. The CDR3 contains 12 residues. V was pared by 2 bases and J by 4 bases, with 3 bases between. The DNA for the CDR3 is TGTGCCAGCAGTTTAACAGGAAACACCATATATTTT. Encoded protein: CASSLTGNTIYF.

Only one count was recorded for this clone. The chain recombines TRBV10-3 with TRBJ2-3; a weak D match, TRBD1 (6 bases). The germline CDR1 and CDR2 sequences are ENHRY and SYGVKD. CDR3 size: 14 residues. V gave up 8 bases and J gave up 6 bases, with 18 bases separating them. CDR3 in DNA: TGTGCCATCTCGTCCAGGGGATATGGGGATACGCAGTATTTT. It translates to CAISSRGYGDTQYF.

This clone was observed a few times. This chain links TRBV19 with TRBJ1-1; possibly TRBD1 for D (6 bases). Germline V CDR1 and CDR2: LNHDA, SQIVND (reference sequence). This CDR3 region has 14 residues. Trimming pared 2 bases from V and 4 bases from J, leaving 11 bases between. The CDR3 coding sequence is TGTGCCAGTAGTATACAGGGGAGAGGCACTGAAGCTTTCTTT. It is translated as CASSIQGRGTEAFF.

CDR3 sequence: CASSLVGRASGGYTF. The CDR3 DNA reads TGTGCCAGCAGCTTGGTCGGCAGGGCCAGTGGTGGCTACACCTTC. V gene TRBV5-4 combines with J gene TRBJ1-2, with D tentatively TRBD1 (5 bases). Germline CDR1 and CDR2: SGHNT and YYREEE (reference sequence). The CDR3 spans 15 residues. Trimming took 0 bases from V and 7 from J, leaving 16 bases between them.

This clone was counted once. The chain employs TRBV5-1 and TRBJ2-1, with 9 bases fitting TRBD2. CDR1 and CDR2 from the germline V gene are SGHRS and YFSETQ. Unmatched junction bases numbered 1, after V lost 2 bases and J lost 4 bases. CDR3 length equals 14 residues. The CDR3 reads CASSLSGRYNEQFF. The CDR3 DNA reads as TGCGCCAGCAGCTTAAGCGGGAGGTACAATGAGCAGTTCTTC.

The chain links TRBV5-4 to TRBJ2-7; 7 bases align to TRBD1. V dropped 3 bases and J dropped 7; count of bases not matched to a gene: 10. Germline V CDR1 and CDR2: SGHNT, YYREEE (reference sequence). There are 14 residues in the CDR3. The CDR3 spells CASSYKDRSEEQYF. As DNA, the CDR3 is TGTGCCAGCAGCTACAAGGACAGGTCTGAGGAGCAGTACTTC.

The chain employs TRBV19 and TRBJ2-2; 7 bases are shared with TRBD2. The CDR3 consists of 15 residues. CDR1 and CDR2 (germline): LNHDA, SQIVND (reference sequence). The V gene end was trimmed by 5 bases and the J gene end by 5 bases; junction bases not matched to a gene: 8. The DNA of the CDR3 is TGTGCCAGTAGTCCTGCGGGAGTAAGGACCGGGGAGCTGTTTTTT. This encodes CASSPAGVRTGELFF.

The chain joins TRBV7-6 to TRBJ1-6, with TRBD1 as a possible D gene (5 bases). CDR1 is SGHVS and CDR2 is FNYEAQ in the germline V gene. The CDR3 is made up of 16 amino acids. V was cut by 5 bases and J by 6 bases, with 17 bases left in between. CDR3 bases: TGTGCCAGCAGCCCAGGGACTCCGGCCGTTAATTCACCCCTCCACTTT. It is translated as CASSPGTPAVNSPLHF.

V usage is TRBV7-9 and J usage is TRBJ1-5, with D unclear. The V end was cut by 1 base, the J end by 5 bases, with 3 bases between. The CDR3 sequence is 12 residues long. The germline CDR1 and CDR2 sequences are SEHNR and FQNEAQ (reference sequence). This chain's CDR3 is CASSLDYQPQHF. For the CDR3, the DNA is TGTGCCAGCAGCTTAGACTATCAGCCCCAGCATTTT.

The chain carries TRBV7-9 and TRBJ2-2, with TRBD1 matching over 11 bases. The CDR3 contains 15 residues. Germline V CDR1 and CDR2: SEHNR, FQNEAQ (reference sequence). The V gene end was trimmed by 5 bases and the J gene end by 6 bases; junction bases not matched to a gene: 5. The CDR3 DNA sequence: TGTGCCAGCAGCCTCCAGGGACAGGGGGCCGGGGAGCTGTTTTTT. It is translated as CASSLQGQGAGELFF.

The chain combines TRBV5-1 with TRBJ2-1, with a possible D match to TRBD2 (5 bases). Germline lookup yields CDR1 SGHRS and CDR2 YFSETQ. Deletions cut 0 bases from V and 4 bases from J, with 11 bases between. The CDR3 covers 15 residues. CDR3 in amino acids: CASSLGTAIYNEQFF. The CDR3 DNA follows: TGCGCCAGCAGCTTGGGGACTGCGATTTACAATGAGCAGTTCTTC.

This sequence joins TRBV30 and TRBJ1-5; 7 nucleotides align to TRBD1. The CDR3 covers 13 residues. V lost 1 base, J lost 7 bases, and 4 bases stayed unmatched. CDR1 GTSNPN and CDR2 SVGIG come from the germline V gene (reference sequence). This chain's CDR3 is CAWSEGAGQPQHF. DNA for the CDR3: TGTGCCTGGAGTGAGGGGGCTGGGCAGCCCCAGCATTTT.